These T cell receptor beta chains were read from a single sample in a study of blood T cell repertoires in COVID-19. Libraries were prepared by immunoSEQ multiplex PCR; TCRdb keeps only in-frame clonotypes and omits some of them. The data show around 120,000 clones, roughly 72% seen once. Sequenced input: peripheral blood. These receptors were collected from a man older than 75 with acute or convalescent COVID-19. Each CDR3 is given with its conserved first and last residue. The D gene is left open where the match is weak. Only some rows state a clone size, as once, few, many or a class for expanded clones.

TGTGCCAGCACTACGGGACTAAATTCACCCCTCCACTTT,CASTTGLNSPLHF,-,-,TRBJ1-6,TRBV6-5
TGTGGGTCCCAGATGAACACTGAAGCTTTCTTT,CGSQMNTEAFF,-,few,TRBJ1-1,TRBV2
TGTGCCAGCGGACCGCCCCTGGGGCGTGGGAAGACAGATACGCAGTATTTT,CASGPPLGRGKTDTQYF,-,-,TRBJ2-3,TRBV28
TGCAGCGTTCTAGGGGCGGGAGTCTCCTACAATGAGCAGTTCTTC,CSVLGAGVSYNEQFF,TRBD2,-,TRBJ2-1,TRBV29-1
TGTGCCAGCAGCTTAGCGGGACTAGCTAACTCCTACAATGAGCAGTTCTTC,CASSLAGLANSYNEQFF,TRBD2,few,TRBJ2-1,TRBV7-6
TGCAGCGTTTCGGTACGTAGCAATGAGCAGTTCTTC,CSVSVRSNEQFF,-,-,TRBJ2-1,TRBV29-1
TGTGCCAGTACTCCTTCCCTAGCGACCACCGGGGAGCTGTTTTTT,CASTPSLATTGELFF,-,few,TRBJ2-2,TRBV19
TGTGCCAGCAGTTTAACTTGGCGGGGCAAAAACATTCAGTACTTC,CASSLTWRGKNIQYF,-,-,TRBJ2-4,TRBV27
TGTGCCAGCAGCGTAGGGATAGGGACGGGGGGGGAAAAACTGTTTTTT,CASSVGIGTGGEKLFF,-,once,TRBJ1-4,TRBV9
TGTGCCAGCAGCTTCCAGGACTCGTTTGGGTACAATGAGCAGTTCTTC,CASSFQDSFGYNEQFF,-,-,TRBJ2-1,TRBV7-8
TGTGCCACCAGTGTTGGCCAGGGGGCGAGTGGCTACACCTTC,CATSVGQGASGYTF,TRBD1,-,TRBJ1-2,TRBV24-1
TGCAGTGCTAGTCCCCTTGGCCCCTACGAGCAGTACTTC,CSASPLGPYEQYF,-,-,TRBJ2-7,TRBV20-1
TGTGCCAGCAGTTCCCTCGGTGGTGATACGCAGTATTTT,CASSSLGGDTQYF,-,-,TRBJ2-3,TRBV12-3/TRBV12-4
TGTGCCAGCAGCCCACAGCCGGGCGGGGCGTACGAGCAGTACTTC,CASSPQPGGAYEQYF,-,-,TRBJ2-7,TRBV7-6
TGTGCCAGCAGCCGTGGACAGAACTACGAGCAGTACTTC,CASSRGQNYEQYF,-,-,TRBJ2-7,TRBV7-9